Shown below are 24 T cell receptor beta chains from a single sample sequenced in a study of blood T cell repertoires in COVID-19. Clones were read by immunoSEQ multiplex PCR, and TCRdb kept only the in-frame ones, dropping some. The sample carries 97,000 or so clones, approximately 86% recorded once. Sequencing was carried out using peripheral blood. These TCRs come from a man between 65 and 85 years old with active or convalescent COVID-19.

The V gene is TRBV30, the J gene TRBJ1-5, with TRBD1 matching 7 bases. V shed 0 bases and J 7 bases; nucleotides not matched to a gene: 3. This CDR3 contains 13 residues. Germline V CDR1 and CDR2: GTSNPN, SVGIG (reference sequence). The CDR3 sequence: CAWSVQGIQPQHF. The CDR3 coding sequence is TGTGCCTGGAGTGTACAGGGGATCCAGCCCCAGCATTTT.

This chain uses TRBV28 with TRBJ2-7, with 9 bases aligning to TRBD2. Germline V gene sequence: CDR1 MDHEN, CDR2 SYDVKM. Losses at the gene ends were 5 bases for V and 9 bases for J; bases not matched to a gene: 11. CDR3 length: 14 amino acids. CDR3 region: CASSPSGGLRWQYF. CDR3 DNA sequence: TGTGCCAGCAGTCCAAGCGGGGGGTTACGATGGCAGTACTTC.

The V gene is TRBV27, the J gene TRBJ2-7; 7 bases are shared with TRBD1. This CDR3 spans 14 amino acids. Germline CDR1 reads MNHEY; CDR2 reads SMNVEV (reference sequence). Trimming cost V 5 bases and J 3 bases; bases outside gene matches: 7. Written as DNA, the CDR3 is TGTGCCAGCAGTCCATCCGGGACAGACTACGAGCAGTACTTC. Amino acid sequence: CASSPSGTDYEQYF.

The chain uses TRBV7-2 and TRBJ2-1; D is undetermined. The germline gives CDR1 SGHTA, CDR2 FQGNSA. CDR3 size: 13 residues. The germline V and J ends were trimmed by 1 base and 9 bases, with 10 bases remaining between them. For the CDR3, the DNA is TGTGCCAGCAGCTTAGGTCCCCAGCGTGAGCAGTTCTTC. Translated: CASSLGPQREQFF.

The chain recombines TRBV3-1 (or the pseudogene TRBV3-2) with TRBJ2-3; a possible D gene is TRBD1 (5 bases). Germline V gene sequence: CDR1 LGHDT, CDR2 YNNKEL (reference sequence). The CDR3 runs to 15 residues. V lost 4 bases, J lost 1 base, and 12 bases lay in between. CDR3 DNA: TGTGCCAGCAGCCGTGGGGCCGTGGGCACAGATACGCAGTATTTT. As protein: CASSRGAVGTDTQYF.

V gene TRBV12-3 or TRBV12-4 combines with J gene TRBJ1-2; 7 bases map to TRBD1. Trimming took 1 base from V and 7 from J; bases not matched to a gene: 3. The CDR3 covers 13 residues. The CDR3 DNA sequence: TGTGCCAGCAGTTTAGTAGAGGGGGCTGGCTACACCTTC. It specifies CASSLVEGAGYTF.

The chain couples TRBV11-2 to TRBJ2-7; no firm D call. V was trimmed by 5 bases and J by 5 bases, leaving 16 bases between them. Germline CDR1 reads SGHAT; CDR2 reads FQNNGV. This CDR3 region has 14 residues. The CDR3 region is CASSLWSGYNEQYF. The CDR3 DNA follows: TGTGCCAGCAGCCTATGGTCCGGGTACAACGAGCAGTACTTC.

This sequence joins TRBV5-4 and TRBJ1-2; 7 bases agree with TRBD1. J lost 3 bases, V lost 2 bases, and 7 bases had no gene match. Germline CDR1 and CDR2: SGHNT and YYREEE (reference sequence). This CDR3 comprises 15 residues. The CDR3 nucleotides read TGTGCCAGCAGCTTCATCGACAGGGTGTACTATGGCTACACCTTC. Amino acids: CASSFIDRVYYGYTF. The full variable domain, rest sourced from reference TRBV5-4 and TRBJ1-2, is ETGVTQSPTHLIKTRGQQVTLRCSSQSGHNTVSWYQQALGQGPQFIFQYYREEENGRGNFPPRFSGLQFPNYSSELNVNALELDDSALYLCASSFIDRVYYGYTFGSGTRLTVV.

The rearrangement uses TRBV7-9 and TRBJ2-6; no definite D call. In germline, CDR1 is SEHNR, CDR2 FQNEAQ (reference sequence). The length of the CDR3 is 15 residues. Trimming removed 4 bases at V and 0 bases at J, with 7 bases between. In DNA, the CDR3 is TGTGCCAGCAGCTCCTCAGACTCTGGGGCCAACGTCCTGACTTTC. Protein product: CASSSSDSGANVLTF. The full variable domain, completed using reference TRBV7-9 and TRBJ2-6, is DTGVSQNPRHKITKRGQNVTFRCDPISEHNRLYWYRQTLGQGPEFLTYFQNEAQLEKSRLLSDRFSAERPKGSFSTLEIQRTEQGDSAMYLCASSSSDSGANVLTFGAGSRLTVL.

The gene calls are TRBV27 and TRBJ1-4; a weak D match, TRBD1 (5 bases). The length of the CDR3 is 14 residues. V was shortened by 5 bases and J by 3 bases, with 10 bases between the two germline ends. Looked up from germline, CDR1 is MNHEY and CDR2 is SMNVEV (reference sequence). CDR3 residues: CASSQDSSNEKLFF. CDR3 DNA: TGTGCCAGCAGTCAAGACAGTTCTAATGAAAAACTGTTTTTT.

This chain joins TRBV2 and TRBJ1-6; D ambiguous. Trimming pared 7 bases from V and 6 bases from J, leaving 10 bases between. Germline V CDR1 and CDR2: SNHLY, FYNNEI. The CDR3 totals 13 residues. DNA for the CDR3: TGTGCCAGCACCCTGAGGGCTAATTCACCCCTCCACTTT. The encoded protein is CASTLRANSPLHF. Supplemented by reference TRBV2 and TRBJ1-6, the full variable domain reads EPEVTQTPSHQVTQMGQEVILRCVPISNHLYFYWYRQILGQKVEFLVSFYNNEISEKSEIFDDQFSVERPDGSNFTLKIRSTKLEDSAMYFCASTLRANSPLHFGNGTRLTVT.

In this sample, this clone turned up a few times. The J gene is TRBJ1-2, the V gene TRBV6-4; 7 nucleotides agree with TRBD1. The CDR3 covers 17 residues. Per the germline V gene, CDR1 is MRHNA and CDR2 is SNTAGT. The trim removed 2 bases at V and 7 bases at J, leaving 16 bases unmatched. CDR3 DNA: TGTGCCAGCAGTGACACGGGACAGCCCTCATCGATGTCTGGCTACACCTTC. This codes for CASSDTGQPSSMSGYTF.

The CDR3 DNA reads as TGTGCCAGCAGCTTAGATCGGATAGACAGGGGGAACTATGGCTACACCTTC. It is translated as CASSLDRIDRGNYGYTF. V and J are TRBV11-3 and TRBJ1-2; TRBD1 matches at 9 bases. J gave up 2 bases and V 0 bases, and 7 bases lay outside the gene matches. The CDR3 length is 17 residues. Germline loops: CDR1 SGHNT, CDR2 YENEEA.

CDR3 sequence reads: CASSDRQGEADTQYF. The CDR3 nucleotides read TGTGCCAGCAGTGATCGACAGGGTGAGGCAGATACGCAGTATTTT. V usage is TRBV27 and J usage is TRBJ2-3; TRBD1 matches at 7 bases. V shed 5 bases and J 4 bases; nucleotides not matched to a gene: 9. This CDR3 has 15 residues. The germline V gene encodes CDR1 MNHEY and CDR2 SMNVEV (reference sequence).

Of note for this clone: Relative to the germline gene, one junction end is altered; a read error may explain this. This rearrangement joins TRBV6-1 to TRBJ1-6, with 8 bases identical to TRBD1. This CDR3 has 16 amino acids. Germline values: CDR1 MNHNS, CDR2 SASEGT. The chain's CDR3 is CASREADRVLRSPLHF. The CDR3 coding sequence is TGTGCCAGCAGGGAAGCGGACAGGGTATTAAGGTCACCCCTCCACTTT.

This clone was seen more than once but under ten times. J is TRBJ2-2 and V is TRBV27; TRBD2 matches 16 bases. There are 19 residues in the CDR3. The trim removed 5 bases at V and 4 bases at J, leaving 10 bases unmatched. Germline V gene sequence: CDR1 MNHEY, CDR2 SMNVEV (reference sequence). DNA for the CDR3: TGTGCCAGCAGTCCGCCGGGACTAGCGGGGGGGCCCGGCACCGGGGAGCTGTTTTTT. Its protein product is CASSPPGLAGGPGTGELFF.

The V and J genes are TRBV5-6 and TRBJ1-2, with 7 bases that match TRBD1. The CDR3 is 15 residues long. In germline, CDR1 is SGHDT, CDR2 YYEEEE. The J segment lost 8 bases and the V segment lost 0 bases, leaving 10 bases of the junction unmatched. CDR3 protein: CASSLAPSRDSGYTF. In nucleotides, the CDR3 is TGTGCCAGCAGCTTGGCGCCTTCCCGGGACAGCGGCTACACCTTC. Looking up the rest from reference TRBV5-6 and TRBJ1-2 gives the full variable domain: DAGVTQSPTHLIKTRGQQVTLRCSPKSGHDTVSWYQQALGQGPQFIFQYYEEEERQRGNFPDRFSGHQFPNYSSELNVNALLLGDSALYLCASSLAPSRDSGYTFGSGTRLTVV.

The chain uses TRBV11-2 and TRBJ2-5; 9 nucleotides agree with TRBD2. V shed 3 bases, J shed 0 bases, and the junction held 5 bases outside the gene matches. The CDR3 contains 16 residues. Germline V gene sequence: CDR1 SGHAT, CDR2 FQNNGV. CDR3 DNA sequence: TGTGCCAGCAGCTTCCACAGCGGGGGGTACCAAGAGACCCAGTACTTC. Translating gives CASSFHSGGYQETQYF. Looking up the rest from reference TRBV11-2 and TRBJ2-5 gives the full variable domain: EAGVAQSPRYKIIEKRQSVAFWCNPISGHATLYWYQQILGQGPKLLIQFQNNGVVDDSQLPKDRFSAERLKGVDSTLKIQPAKLEDSAVYLCASSFHSGGYQETQYFGPGTRLLVL.

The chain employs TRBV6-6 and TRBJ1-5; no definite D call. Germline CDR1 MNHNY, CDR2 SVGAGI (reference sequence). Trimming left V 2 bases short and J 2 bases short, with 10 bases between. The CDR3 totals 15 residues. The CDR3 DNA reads TGTGCCAGCAGTTACAAGGGAGAAGGCAATCAGCCCCAGCATTTT. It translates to CASSYKGEGNQPQHF.

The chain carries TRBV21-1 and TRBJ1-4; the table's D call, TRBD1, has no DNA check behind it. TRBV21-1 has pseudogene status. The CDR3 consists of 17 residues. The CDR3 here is CASTPPTQGATNEKLFF. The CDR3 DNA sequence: TGTGCCAGCACCCCACCCACCCAAGGGGCAACTAATGAAAAACTGTTTTTT.

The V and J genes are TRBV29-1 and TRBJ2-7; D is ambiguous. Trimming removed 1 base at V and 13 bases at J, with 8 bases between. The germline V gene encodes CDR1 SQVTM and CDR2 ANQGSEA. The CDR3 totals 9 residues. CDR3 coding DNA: TGCAGCGTTGAAGGGGCCCGTTACTTC. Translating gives CSVEGARYF.

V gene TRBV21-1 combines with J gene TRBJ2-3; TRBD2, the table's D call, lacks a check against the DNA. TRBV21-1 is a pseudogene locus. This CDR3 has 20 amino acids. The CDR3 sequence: CASSKEGSGGARSSRDTQYF. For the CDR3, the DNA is TGTGCCAGCAGCAAAGAGGGTAGCGGGGGGGCCCGGAGTTCACGAGATACGCAGTATTTT.

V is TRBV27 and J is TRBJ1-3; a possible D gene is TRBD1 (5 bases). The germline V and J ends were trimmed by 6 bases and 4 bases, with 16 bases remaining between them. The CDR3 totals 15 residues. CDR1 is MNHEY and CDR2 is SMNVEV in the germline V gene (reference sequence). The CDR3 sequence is CASREGLGGGNTIYF. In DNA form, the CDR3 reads TGTGCCAGCAGGGAGGGGTTAGGCGGCGGAAACACCATATATTTT.

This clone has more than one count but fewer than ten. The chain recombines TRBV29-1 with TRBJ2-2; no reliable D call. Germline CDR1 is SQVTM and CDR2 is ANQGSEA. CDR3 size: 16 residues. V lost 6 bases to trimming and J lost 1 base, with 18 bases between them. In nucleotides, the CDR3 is TGCAGCGTGAGAATCACAGCTAAAGGGAACACCGGGGAGCTGTTTTTT. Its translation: CSVRITAKGNTGELFF.